Only a few counts were recorded for the clone carrying this T cell receptor beta chain. The antigen is undetermined. One junction end does not reproduce the germline sequence, and a read error may be involved. This entry comes from a study of blood T cells in healthy people across ages. General study results and limits: Observed TCR beta diversity per million T cells went down as age went up. This fall followed a roughly linear course with age.

Primed by a sample-barcoded 5' primer and a J-beta primer mix, a second PCR proceeded for 7 to 11 cycles. Using its own MiXCR run on the 5' RACE reads, TCRdb lists one record per CDR3 protein. Among approximately 1.5 million distinct CDR3 sequences listed, 30% to 35% were seen once. The sequencing input was blood. The receptor was derived from a woman aged 25 to 39 in good health.

The CDR3 spells CASSISGSVANIQYF. As DNA, the CDR3 is TGCGCCAGCAGTATTAGCGGGAGCGTGGCAAACATTCAGTACTTC. The V gene is TRBV6-1, the J gene TRBJ2-4; 9 bases fit TRBD2. The germline CDR1 and CDR2 sequences are MNHNS and SASEGT. The CDR3 consists of 15 residues.